The subject of this entry is one TCR beta chain. Which antigen it targets is not known. These data come from a study of cytomegalovirus exposure and HLA in healthy donors (TCRdb year 2017). Background on the whole study: In an earlier analysis of fewer than 750 of the donors, approximately 260 Gb of sequence data and 95 million to 130 million unique TCR beta sequences from 150 million to 200 million T cells were reported. An earlier analysis of several hundred of the donors applied high-throughput TCR beta sequencing to assess whether each TCR beta V gene segment acted as functional or pseudogenic. A separate validation cohort of some 130 different subjects was used in addition to the roughly 670-subject first cohort. The study used immunosequencing to profile the T cell repertoires of around 600 subjects and linked those repertoires to cytomegalovirus serostatus. Rather than using new phenotypic data, the later analysis identified candidate immune exposures from TCR beta sequences and from how often those sequences occurred across donors. All discovery cohort repertoires had been generated using a single sequencing platform. Class I and class II HLA loci were covered by the typing at four-digit resolution. Of the roughly 400 genotyped donors, about 80% fell in the genetic ancestry cluster associated with self-reported Caucasian donors. Among around 400 genotyped donors of the cohort, an average of approximately 240,000 unique TCR beta nucleotide sequences was sequenced per donor, of which about 19% were non-productive. The study combined high-throughput TCR immunosequencing, statistical association of individual TCRs with disease status, and machine learning to predict cytomegalovirus infection status. Roughly 300 gigabases of sequencing data and 75 million to 85 million unique TCR sequences made up an early release that covered some 640 HLA-typed donors. About five DR-DQ haplotypes were treated as single units for association and clustering because of strong linkage in the cohort. The number of donors typed differed by locus, with roughly 620-640 for A, B, C, DRB1 and DQB1, approximately 500 for DQA1, 600 to 610 for DPA1, and 472 for DPB1. The aim of the study was to test whether cataloging public T cell receptors could identify signatures of past pathogen exposure. Donor age, sex, ethnicity and CMV serostatus were compiled together with the repertoire data. In a later genetic analysis, genome-wide SNP genotypes for about 55% of the 666 donors were used, and that subset was treated as a discovery cohort. A later analysis re-examined previously published TCR beta repertoires from 600 to 700 donors and added high-resolution HLA genotyping to investigate patterns of TCR occurrence. Overall results and qualifications from the work: In a later analysis, HLA-associated TCR beta chains showed more clonal expansion and lower generation probabilities than non-associated chains that were equally common. Immune exposure information for the cohort was limited to CMV serostatus. According to a later genetic analysis, donors in an Asian-associated ancestry cluster had fewer N-insertions in productive TCRs than the approximately 630-donor mean. Strong co-occurrence of HLA alleles, especially DR and DQ, made assigning TCR associations to individual alleles difficult. A few of the identified cytomegalovirus-associated TCR beta chains were confirmed in vitro to be specific for cytomegalovirus antigens. Because counts were too low, fewer than 20 rarely observed V segments, including chromosome 9 orphons, were excluded from the earlier analysis of around 590 of the donors. In an earlier analysis of more than 450 of the donors, most TCR beta V segments were observed in productive rearrangements about 90% or about 30% of the time, broadly matching IMGT annotations. Because HLA typing was missing for some donors at each locus, association tests included only the typed subset. In a later analysis, the rate of TCR association differed among HLA loci, with DRB1 alleles having the most associated TCRs and HLA-C alleles having the fewest. Most CMV-associated TCR beta chains appeared to be HLA-restricted in a later analysis, and the HLA associations seemed to be driven largely by CMV exposure. In this cohort, only TCR beta chains were sequenced, and detectable features were limited by the absence of alpha or paired-chain data. In a later analysis, 15,000 to 20,000 TCR beta sequences were associated with specific HLA alleles at a false discovery rate of 0.05. A further reported finding was that TCR beta sequences accurately predicted the HLA-A and HLA-B alleles for most subjects in the first cohort. In a later analysis, several top co-occurrence clusters were reported to appear linked to parvovirus B19, influenza, CMV and Epstein-Barr virus. Correlated functional status among segregating V segments might be attributable to linkage disequilibrium, but an unknown experimental factor could not be ruled out. A cluster of highly shared sequence variants was judged likely to represent a technical artifact of the sequencing pipeline. An association between a missense DCLRE1C variant and V-gene and J-gene trimming of TCR beta chains was found in a later genetic analysis and replicated in an independent cohort. The classifier was reported to diagnose cytomegalovirus status with high specificity and sensitivity in both the original cohort and the validation cohort. Most TCR sequences were observed very rarely across donors, whereas some public TCRs were present in many individuals. Presence/absence analyses assumed roughly uniform sequencing depth across donors, an assumption that may not hold. The study gave a list of 150 to 200 TCR beta chains associated with cytomegalovirus. Some IMGT-functional V segments, including TRBV6-2 and TRBV6-3, could not be distinguished by the 87-base-pair reads and were therefore excluded. It was suggested by the authors that the approach could potentially be generalized to other disease states and immunological phenotypes.

CDR1 and CDR2 (SGHTA, FQGNSA) derive from the germline V gene. V loses 3 bases, J loses 4 bases, and the germline ends lie 14 bases apart. The CDR3 sequence holds 15 residues, the cysteine and phenylalanine included. Left in the record is the CDR3 DNA by itself, 45 bases read in frame from the first base. The cohort was made up of 500 to 850 healthy bone marrow donors. Cohort members were all nominally healthy when sampled, although unrecorded immune exposures were likely present. The donor was CMV seronegative and belonged to the group of 320 or so seronegative cohort members. A peripheral blood sample was provided by each donor, and peripheral blood mononuclear cells were used for TCR beta sequencing. Genomic DNA was extracted from the blood cell samples with the Qiagen DNeasy Blood Extraction Kit. Receptor amplification or capture employed the immunoSEQ multiplex PCR assay. For the multiplex PCR, a mixture combining 60 forward primers for TCR Vbeta segments and 13 reverse primers for TCR Jbeta segments was used. The CDR3 region of rearranged TCR beta genes was amplified from genomic DNA by a multiplex PCR assay. Amplified TCR beta libraries were sequenced as 87-base-pair reads on the Illumina HiSeq System. Per the authors' processing: A later analysis counted about 80 million unique TCR beta chains across the 666 repertoires, and around 9.9 million of these chains were shared by at least two donors. Raw reads were error-corrected and collapsed into unique sequences with a nearest-neighbor algorithm that merged closely related sequences to remove PCR and sequencing errors. Alignment of CDR3 sequences to IMGT reference sequences was used to assign V, D and J gene segments. For a sequence to be retained, a match of at least six nucleotides to both a V gene segment and a J gene segment was required. A rearrangement counted as productive if the CDR3 had no stop codons and remained in frame with V and J, and every other rearrangement counted as non-productive. CDR3 was defined by IMGT convention, running from the second conserved V-encoded cysteine to the conserved J-encoded phenylalanine. The earlier analysis of about 640 of the donors excluded any sequence lacking an unambiguous match to a single V gene segment. In an earlier analysis of 587 of the donors, a V segment was called functional when productive rearrangements were above 56.7%, and segregating when the standard deviation between donors exceeded 5%. A statistical classification framework was developed to diagnose cytomegalovirus status using the catalog of TCR beta chain sequences. In a later analysis, V and J genes were assigned by comparing TCR nucleotide sequences against IMGT/GENE-DB human TR gene sequences. In a later analysis, CDR3 sequences and most-parsimonious VDJ recombination scenarios were assigned using the TCRdist pipeline. In a later analysis, every TCR beta chain was defined by the combination of its CDR3 amino acid sequence and its V-gene family, and reads without a unique V-gene family were dropped. As a way to deal with suspected cross-contamination and a sequencing artifact, a later analysis dropped 640 or so nucleotide sequences that were highly shared and had low generation probability. A later analysis calculated a clonal expansion index for each public chain from normalized within-repertoire ranks of inferred template counts. In a later analysis, generation probabilities were computed using a VDJ recombination model fitted to out-of-frame rearrangements, and the results were checked against IGoR. In a later analysis, hypergeometric tests were used to score TCR-TCR, TCR-HLA and TCR-CMV co-occurrence, with a repertoire-size bias correction applied to TCR pairs. In a later analysis, false discovery rates were estimated by permuting HLA or CMV assignments 20 times. In a later analysis, co-occurring TCRs were grouped using DBSCAN, and TCRdist sequence similarity was added for clustering within HLA-allele-positive subsets. Repertoires with fewer than 30,000 or more than 120,000 public chains, plus five repertoires with anomalous nucleotide sharing, were excluded from co-occurrence clustering. Not all clones reach the TCRdb copy of this immuneACCESS table, which keeps in-frame sequences only. Checked studies attribute under half of the gap to unresolved V genes and leave the rest unexplained. Clonal size and the V and J genes are those of that table, whereas D and trimming came from the DNA. This sample's listing comprises 150,000 to 200,000 clones. The ten largest make up 1.3% of the sample.

The rearrangement joined TRBV7-2 to TRBJ2-3, with a tentative D gene TRBD2 over 6 matching bases. The clonotype was recovered from a woman aged 55-69 years in good health and CMV-seronegative. Sequenced input: PBMCs. The CDR3 protein sequence reads: CASSLDGTPADTQYF. The nucleotide sequence reads TGTGCCAGCAGCTTGGACGGGACTCCCGCAGATACGCAGTATTTT.